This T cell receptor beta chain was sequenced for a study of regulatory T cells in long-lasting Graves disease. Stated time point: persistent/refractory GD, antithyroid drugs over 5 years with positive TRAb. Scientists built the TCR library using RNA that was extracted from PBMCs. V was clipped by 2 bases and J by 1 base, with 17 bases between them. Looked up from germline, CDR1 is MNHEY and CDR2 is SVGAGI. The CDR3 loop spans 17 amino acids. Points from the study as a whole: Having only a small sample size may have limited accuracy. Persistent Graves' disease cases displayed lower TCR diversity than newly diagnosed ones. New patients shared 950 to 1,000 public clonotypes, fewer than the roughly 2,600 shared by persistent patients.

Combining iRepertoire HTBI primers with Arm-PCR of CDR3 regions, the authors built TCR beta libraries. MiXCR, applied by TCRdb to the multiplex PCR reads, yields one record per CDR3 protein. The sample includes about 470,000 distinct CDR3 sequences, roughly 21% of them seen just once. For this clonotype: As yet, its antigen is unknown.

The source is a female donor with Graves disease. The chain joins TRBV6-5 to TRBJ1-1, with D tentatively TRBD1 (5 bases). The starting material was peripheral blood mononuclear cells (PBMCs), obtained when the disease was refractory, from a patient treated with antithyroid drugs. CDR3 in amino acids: CASSYPISGPRNTEAFF. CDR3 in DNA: TGTGCCAGCAGTTACCCCATCTCGGGACCCCGGAACACTGAAGCTTTCTTT.